Below, 5 T cell receptor beta chains from the same sample are listed, as sequenced in a study of human T cells and chemical hapten exposure (dated by TCRdb to the early 2020s). The sample's time point label is to be understood as: patch test 1, 2 weeks after DPC sensitization. Reading the label with the study, this specimen's treatment or condition is: therapeutic diphenylcyclopropenone sensitization with weekly scalp DPC. Libraries came from RACE. For sequencing, a NextSeq 500 was employed. TCRdb applied fastp at Q25 and MiXCR to the public reads, then kept only in-frame beta chains. Every entry covers one CDR3 protein and lists the most common genes and DNA from its rows. In this sample the table shows about 340,000 distinct CDR3 sequences, approximately 6.3% of which occur a single time. The ten largest clones represent 8.4% of the sample. The input for sequencing was whole blood, taken in connection with sensitization to the hapten diphenylcyclopropenone (DPC). These receptors all come from a woman aged 18-35 years with alopecia areata. Some clones in this sample may be carry-over from other donors' samples.

This clonotype came up a few times. V and J are TRBV5-4 and TRBJ2-6; 9 bases are shared with TRBD1. Germline lookup yields CDR1 SGHNT and CDR2 YYREEE (reference sequence). The CDR3 covers 15 residues. The V gene end was trimmed by 7 bases and the J gene end by 4 bases; junction bases not matched to a gene: 6. The CDR3 DNA is TGTGCCAGCGCGGGACAGGGAGCGGGGGCCAACGTCCTGACTTTC. Encoded protein: CASAGQGAGANVLTF.

The sample holds a few counts of this clonotype. The chain is built from TRBV20-1 and TRBJ2-5, with 8 bases aligning to TRBD1. CDR1 DFQATT and CDR2 SNEGSKA come from the germline V gene (reference sequence). The V gene end was trimmed by 1 base and the J gene end by 3 bases; junction bases not matched to a gene: 7. The CDR3 runs 15 residues. This CDR3 reads CSARVSETGEETQYF. The DNA for the CDR3 is TGCAGTGCTAGAGTTTCGGAGACAGGGGAAGAGACCCAGTACTTC.

This clonotype has more than one count but fewer than ten. The rearrangement uses TRBV29-1 and TRBJ2-7; 9 bases match TRBD1. V trimming: 4 bases; J trimming: 1 base; junction bases outside the gene matches: 5. In germline, CDR1 is SQVTM, CDR2 ANQGSEA. The CDR3 extends over 14 amino acids. The CDR3 region has the DNA TGCAGCGTTGGAGGACAGGGGAGGTCCTACGAGCAGTACTTC. Its protein product is CSVGGQGRSYEQYF.

The table lists this clonotype with a few counts. CDR3 nucleotide sequence: TGCAGTGCTAATGGGGACGGGAATCAGCCCCAGCATTTT. The encoded protein is CSANGDGNQPQHF. V and J are TRBV20-1 and TRBJ1-5, with TRBD1 as a possible D gene (5 bases). Trimming left V 4 bases short and J 4 bases short, with 11 bases between. The CDR3 is 13 residues long. The germline gives CDR1 DFQATT, CDR2 SNEGSKA (reference sequence).

V gene TRBV10-3 combines with J gene TRBJ2-3; unclear D gene. This CDR3 spans 12 amino acids. Germline V gives CDR1 ENHRY, CDR2 SYGVKD. Between the trimmed V and J ends, which lost 4 bases and 5 bases, there was a span of 7 bases. CDR3 in DNA: TGTGCCATCAGTGCCTCTAGAGATACGCAGTATTTT. Its translation is CAISASRDTQYF.